The 8 T cell receptor beta chains below all came from one sample that was sequenced in a study of response to subunit inactivated influenza vaccine. TCRdb recomputed calls from the RT-PCR reads with MiXCR, one row per CDR3 protein. The data contain hundreds of thousands of distinct CDR3 sequences, 12% of them singletons. This material consisted of PBMCs from blood, taken on the day of vaccination. These receptors all stem from a man over 45 who received an inactivated influenza vaccine.

Worth noting for this clonotype: Compared with germline, one end of the junction differs, possibly owing to a read error. This rearrangement joins TRBV28 to TRBJ1-2; tentative D call: TRBD1 (6 bases). Per the germline V gene, CDR1 is MDHEN and CDR2 is SYDVKM. The CDR3 consists of 14 residues. CDR3 region: CAGSFTPGQSGYTF. The DNA of the CDR3 is TGTGCCGGCAGTTTTACGCCGGGACAATCTGGCTACACCTTC.

The chain carries TRBV10-3 and TRBJ2-7, with 11 bases that match TRBD2. After removal of 6 bases from V and 2 bases from J, the junction contained 3 bases not matched to a gene. The CDR3 has 14 residues. Germline CDR1 is ENHRY and CDR2 is SYGVKD. The chain's CDR3 is CAIRPSGRTYEQYF. The CDR3 DNA follows: TGTGCCATCAGGCCTAGCGGGAGGACCTACGAGCAGTACTTC.

On this clonotype: Possible read error: a much larger clone is one base away. The rearrangement links TRBV2 to TRBJ2-5; D is uncertain. CDR3 length: 12 residues. Looked up from germline, CDR1 is SNHLY and CDR2 is FYNNEI. The CDR3 protein is CASREPQEAQYF. DNA of the CDR3: TGTGCCAGCAGGGAACCCCAAGAGGCCCAGTACTTC.

In its sample, this clonotype was seen a few times. This chain connects TRBV7-2 to TRBJ2-7; 10 nucleotides align to TRBD2. V shed 5 bases and J 7 bases; nucleotides not matched to a gene: 5. From germline, CDR1 is SGHTA and CDR2 FQGNSA. CDR3 size: 13 residues. CDR3 sequence: CASSPSGSGEQYF. CDR3 in DNA: TGTGCCAGCAGCCCTAGCGGGAGTGGTGAGCAGTACTTC. The variable domain in full, completed from reference TRBV7-2 and TRBJ2-7, reads GAGVSQSPSNKVTEKGKDVELRCDPISGHTALYWYRQSLGQGLEFLIYFQGNSAPDKSGLPSDRFSAERTGGSVSTLTIQRTQQEDSAVYLCASSPSGSGEQYFGPGTRLTVT.

The V and J genes are TRBV15 and TRBJ2-5; 7 bases map to TRBD2. Per the germline V gene, CDR1 is LNHNV and CDR2 is YYDKDF (reference sequence). The CDR3 runs 16 residues. Trimming cost V 0 bases and J 5 bases; bases outside gene matches: 9. CDR3 residues: CATSRDPAGTGETQYF. The CDR3 DNA is TGTGCCACCAGCAGAGATCCAGCGGGGACTGGGGAGACCCAGTACTTC.

This clonotype showed up just a few times. The chain is built from TRBV30 and TRBJ1-2; maybe TRBD1 (5 bases). Germline values: CDR1 GTSNPN, CDR2 SVGIG (reference sequence). V was trimmed by 5 bases and J by 6 bases, leaving 13 bases between them. This CDR3 is built from 12 residues. CDR3 bases: TGTGCCTGGGCCCGGGGCCATCATGGCTACACCTTC. Translating gives CAWARGHHGYTF.

This clonotype was counted at least ten times. The chain recombines TRBV10-3 with TRBJ2-3; D remains ambiguous. V lost 5 bases and J 3 bases, leaving 15 bases between the germline ends. Germline CDR1 reads ENHRY; CDR2 reads SYGVKD. The CDR3 length is 15 residues. CDR3 nucleotide sequence: TGTGCCATCAGTCAACCTACTACTGAGACAGATACGCAGTATTTT. Amino acids: CAISQPTTETDTQYF.

This clonotype was seen a few times. The V gene is TRBV10-3, the J gene TRBJ2-1; D is possibly TRBD2 (6 bases). The germline V and J ends were trimmed by 8 bases and 15 bases, with 23 bases remaining between them. Germline V gene lookup returns CDR1 ENHRY and CDR2 SYGVKD. The CDR3 length is 13 residues. The CDR3 nucleotides read TGTGCCATCGGTGCGGCGGGGCCTAAACGGCGGTTCTTC. Protein product: CAIGAAGPKRRFF.